This T cell receptor beta chain emerged from a study of early T cells in non-severe SARS-CoV-2 infection. Germline V CDR1 and CDR2: MNHEY, SVGAGI. The V gene lost 4 bases and the J gene lost 6 bases, with 5 bases spanning the gap. The CDR3 length is 11 residues. TCRdb passed the 5' RACE reads through MiXCR, listing each CDR3 protein once. The table lists 81,000 or so distinct CDR3 sequences, around 12% of them singletons. The sequenced sample was whole blood. The chain couples TRBV6-5 to TRBJ2-3; D not resolved. This TCR derives from an adult who was a healthcare worker with PCR-confirmed SARS-CoV-2 infection or an uninfected control (not recorded which). The CDR3 loop is CASSSRDTQYF. In nucleotides, the CDR3 is TGTGCCAGCAGTTCTCGGGATACGCAGTATTTT.